This TCR beta chain is from a study of T cell repertoires in cytomegalovirus infection. At the level of the study: Both CMV infection and a matching HLA type were indicated by public TCR beta signatures.

TCRdb itself ran the reads through MiXCR, one entry per CDR3 protein. This table holds 900,000 to 950,000 distinct CDR3 sequences, roughly a third found once. Findings and limits, study-wide: What dominated the ex vivo response were HLA-C-restricted CMV-specific TCR beta clonotypes.

For this clonotype: What it binds is unknown.

Losses at the gene ends were 5 bases for V and 4 bases for J; bases not matched to a gene: 6. The length of the CDR3 is 15 residues. Germline CDR1 SGHVS, CDR2 FNYEAQ. Sequenced material: cultured CD8+ T cells from PBMCs, taken from culture after CMV antigen stimulation. The rearrangement uses TRBV7-6 and TRBJ1-4, with 8 bases identical to TRBD1. This receptor was taken from a human donor in good health (CMV status not recorded). Some clones in this sample may be carry-over from other donors' samples. CDR3 in amino acids: CASSIGTGINEKLFF. As DNA, the CDR3 is TGTGCCAGCAGCATCGGGACAGGAATTAATGAAAAACTGTTTTTT. Together with reference TRBV7-6 and TRBJ1-4, the CDR3 gives the full variable domain: GAGVSQSPRYKVTKRGQDVALRCDPISGHVSLYWYRQALGQGPEFLTYFNYEAQQDKSGLPNDRFSAERPEGSISTLTIQRTEQRDSAMYRCASSIGTGINEKLFFGSGTQLSVL.